The present T cell receptor (beta chain) was sequenced within a study of blood T cell repertoires in COVID-19. On the study more broadly: Sites across the United States, Italy and Spain contributed samples from acute and convalescent COVID-19. The analysed material was cDNA or gDNA that came from T cells, B-cell-depleted T cells, or PBMCs.

Methods used by the authors: Estimates of nucleated cell counts were drawn from the amplification of reference gene primers. Data came from immunoSEQ multiplex PCR; TCRdb stores just in-frame clones and leaves some out. V and J calls and clone size are as listed in that table; D and trimming were resolved from the DNA. The sample shows around 200,000 clones, 87% of them seen only once. The germline V gene encodes CDR1 SGHRS and CDR2 YFSETQ. V shed 0 bases, J shed 0 bases, and the junction held 9 bases outside the gene matches. CDR3 size: 18 residues. This sequence was found in a woman younger than 35 who had recovered from COVID-19. This chain links TRBV5-1 with TRBJ2-1, with TRBD2 identical over 7 bases. The material sequenced was peripheral blood. The CDR3 here is CASSLVGTTSRSYNEQFF. The CDR3 DNA reads as TGCGCCAGCAGCTTGGTGGGGACTACTTCTCGCTCCTACAATGAGCAGTTCTTC.